This T cell receptor (beta chain) derives from a study of blood T cell repertoires in COVID-19. Looking at the study overall: In each case, the material was cDNA or gDNA derived from T cells, B-cell-depleted T cells, or PBMCs.

Trimming removed 4 bases from V and 2 bases from J, with 12 bases in between. Germline CDR1 is MDHEN and CDR2 is SYDVKM. This CDR3 is 15 amino acids long. Data came from immunoSEQ multiplex PCR; TCRdb stores just in-frame clones and leaves some out. The profile shows around 100,000 clones, around nine tenths of them singletons. This clonotype was sampled from a human donor in a cohort sampled during active COVID-19. The source material was peripheral blood. The J gene is TRBJ1-5, the V gene TRBV28, with a weak D call TRBD1 (5 bases). The CDR3 loop is CASSSSGFGNQPQHF. CDR3 bases: TGTGCCAGCAGTTCCTCAGGGTTTGGCAATCAGCCCCAGCATTTT.